These 26 T cell receptor beta chains were sequenced from one sample in a study of high-grade serous ovarian cancer treatment subgroups. Tumor tissue was taken before any definitive surgery or chemotherapy was given. Data came from immunoSEQ multiplex PCR; TCRdb stores just in-frame clones and leaves some out. Of about a thousand clones in the sample, roughly 80% were seen once. Sequencing was done on a sample of tumor tissue. The receptors shown here come from a human donor with high-grade serous ovarian cancer.

The V gene is TRBV19, the J gene TRBJ2-1; 10 nucleotides agree with TRBD2. This CDR3 is built from 20 residues. J gave up 8 bases and V 5 bases, and 24 bases lay outside the gene matches. Per the germline V gene, CDR1 is LNHDA and CDR2 is SQIVND (reference sequence). CDR3 bases: TGTGCCAGTAGTGCCCGGATAGGGCTAGCGGGGGCCCGGGCCCGCGATGAGCAGTTCTTC. This sequence encodes CASSARIGLAGARARDEQFF.

Points on this clone: A junction end diverges from the germline sequence, so it may reflect a read error. The chain combines TRBV19 with TRBJ1-5; TRBD1 is a possible D gene (5 bases). Germline CDR1 is LNHDA and CDR2 is SQIVND (reference sequence). The CDR3 runs to 14 residues. In DNA, the CDR3 is TGTGCCAGTAGTGTAGACCCTGGGGGTCAGCCCCAGCATTTT. It specifies CASSVDPGGQPQHF.

The gene calls are TRBV5-4 and TRBJ2-1, with D hard to call. The germline V and J ends were trimmed by 1 base and 5 bases, with 4 bases remaining between them. Looked up from germline, CDR1 is SGHNT and CDR2 is YYREEE (reference sequence). This CDR3 spans 12 amino acids. CDR3 sequence: CASSLINNEQFF. The CDR3 coding sequence is TGTGCCAGCAGCTTGATCAACAATGAGCAGTTCTTC.

The J gene is TRBJ2-7, the V gene TRBV27; D call uncertain. CDR1 MNHEY and CDR2 SMNVEV come from the germline V gene (reference sequence). The CDR3 spans 11 residues. V was trimmed by 10 bases and J by 5 bases, leaving 12 bases between them. The CDR3 loop is CAITLPDEQYF. Written as DNA, the CDR3 is TGTGCCATTACCCTCCCTGACGAGCAGTACTTC.

This chain joins TRBV7-8 and TRBJ1-3; D might be TRBD1 (5 bases). The CDR3 totals 16 residues. Trimming removed 1 base at V and 1 base at J, with 11 bases between. Germline V lookup: CDR1 SGHVS, CDR2 FQNEAQ. This CDR3 reads CASSLVGARSGNTIYF. In DNA form, the CDR3 reads TGTGCCAGCAGCTTAGTCGGGGCCAGGTCTGGAAACACCATATATTTT.

The CDR3 region has the DNA TGCGCCAGCAGCCAAGACCTAGCGGGGCCGCAGTTCTTC. Translated: CASSQDLAGPQFF. The V call is TRBV4-1, the J call TRBJ2-1; 9 bases agree with TRBD2. The CDR3 is 13 amino acids. Germline CDR1 reads MGHRA; CDR2 reads YSYEKL. V shed 0 bases, J shed 12 bases, and the junction held 3 bases outside the gene matches.

The chain links TRBV5-1 to TRBJ2-7, with 10 nucleotides matching TRBD1. Germline CDR1 is SGHRS and CDR2 is YFSETQ. Germline trimming cut 2 bases from V and 4 bases from J; bases unmatched to any gene: 6. The length of the CDR3 is 15 residues. CDR3 residues: CASSFETGGLYEQYF. DNA for the CDR3: TGCGCCAGCAGCTTTGAGACAGGGGGCCTATACGAGCAGTACTTC.

The chain has TRBV7-8 and TRBJ1-2; D might be TRBD1 (6 bases). The germline V gene has CDR1 SGHVS and CDR2 FQNEAQ. V was cut by 4 bases and J by 2 bases, with 8 bases left in between. The CDR3 totals 13 residues. CDR3 coding DNA: TGTGCCAGCAGCTCGGACAGCAACTATGGCTACACCTTC. It encodes CASSSDSNYGYTF.

This chain joins TRBV7-2 and TRBJ1-5, with D hard to call. CDR1 and CDR2 from the germline V gene are SGHTA and FQGNSA. The V end was cut by 1 base, the J end by 2 bases, with 9 bases between. The CDR3 totals 15 residues. The CDR3 DNA sequence: TGTGCCAGCAGCTTAGGATTCCAGGGCAATCAGCCCCAGCATTTT. It encodes CASSLGFQGNQPQHF.

There are a few counts of this clone. This CDR3 is CASSPSDRGVNTEAFF. DNA for the CDR3: TGTGCCAGCTCACCATCGGACAGGGGGGTCAACACTGAAGCTTTCTTT. V is TRBV18 and J is TRBJ1-1; 10 bases agree with TRBD1. Germline trimming cut 2 bases from V and 2 bases from J; bases unmatched to any gene: 5. The germline V gene has CDR1 KGHSH and CDR2 LQKENI. This CDR3 is 16 amino acids long.

This rearrangement joins TRBV5-1 to TRBJ2-1; D not resolved. CDR1 SGHRS and CDR2 YFSETQ come from the germline V gene. This CDR3 comprises 18 residues. The ends were cut back, 4 bases at V and 7 bases at J, with 27 bases in the middle. The CDR3 DNA reads as TGCGCCAGCAGCCTGAGACCCCAAGAATGGGCCATGCGGAATGAGCAGTTCTTC. Translation: CASSLRPQEWAMRNEQFF.

The chain has TRBV11-2 and TRBJ1-3; 12 bases are shared with TRBD1. Germline values: CDR1 SGHAT, CDR2 FQNNGV. This CDR3 has 19 amino acids. The junction had 13 bases not matched to a gene; V was cut back by 5 bases and J by 2 bases. CDR3 amino acids: CASSVLGTGGSGAGNTIYF. The CDR3 nucleotides read TGTGCCAGCAGCGTGCTTGGGACAGGGGGCTCCGGAGCTGGAAACACCATATATTTT. The variable domain in full, completed from reference TRBV11-2 and TRBJ1-3, reads EAGVAQSPRYKIIEKRQSVAFWCNPISGHATLYWYQQILGQGPKLLIQFQNNGVVDDSQLPKDRFSAERLKGVDSTLKIQPAKLEDSAVYLCASSVLGTGGSGAGNTIYFGEGSWLTVV.

J is TRBJ2-3 and V is TRBV9; 10 bases are a match to TRBD2. The length of the CDR3 is 15 residues. Germline values: CDR1 SGDLS, CDR2 YYNGEE. V was clipped by 4 bases and J by 6 bases; unmatched bases: 8. CDR3 sequence reads: CASSTLAGEGDTQYF. In DNA, the CDR3 is TGTGCCAGCAGCACCCTAGCGGGAGAAGGGGATACGCAGTATTTT.

The genes are TRBV30 and TRBJ2-6; TRBD1 matches 8 bases. With 0 bases clipped from V and 4 bases from J, the junction kept 8 bases outside the gene matches. Germline lookup yields CDR1 GTSNPN and CDR2 SVGIG (reference sequence). This CDR3 spans 17 amino acids. CDR3: CAWSVERTGPGANVLTF. The CDR3 nucleotides are TGTGCCTGGAGTGTAGAACGGACAGGGCCCGGGGCCAACGTCCTGACTTTC.

V is TRBV10-3 and J is TRBJ1-3, with 7 positions matching TRBD1. After removal of 3 bases from V and 8 bases from J, the junction contained 4 bases not matched to a gene. The CDR3 totals 13 residues. CDR1 is ENHRY and CDR2 is SYGVKD in the germline V gene. CDR3 amino acids: CAISEDREDTIYF. In DNA, the CDR3 is TGTGCCATCAGTGAAGACAGGGAGGACACCATATATTTT.

The chain carries TRBV5-5 and TRBJ1-1, with D perhaps matching TRBD1 (5 bases). CDR1 is SGHKS, CDR2 YYEKEE, per germline (reference sequence). The CDR3 sequence is 16 residues long. V shed 0 bases and J shed 5 bases, with 17 bases lying between them. The CDR3 nucleotides read TGTGCCAGCAGCTTGGCCAAGGGCCAGGGAGGGACTGAAGCTTTCTTT. Its translation: CASSLAKGQGGTEAFF.

The chain is built from TRBV27 and TRBJ2-7; D is ambiguous. CDR1 and CDR2 from the germline V gene are MNHEY and SMNVEV (reference sequence). The CDR3 contains 12 residues. V lost 5 bases and J 2 bases, leaving 7 bases between the germline ends. CDR3 sequence: CASSPFPYEQYF. CDR3 nucleotide sequence: TGTGCCAGCAGTCCCTTCCCCTACGAGCAGTACTTC.

V gene TRBV7-2 combines with J gene TRBJ2-1; D is unresolved. V dropped 4 bases and J dropped 0 bases, with 19 bases sitting between them. This CDR3 contains 18 residues. Germline values: CDR1 SGHTA, CDR2 FQGNSA. The CDR3 here is CASSSPSRVVSSYNEQFF. The CDR3 coding sequence is TGTGCCAGCAGCTCCCCGTCCCGCGTCGTAAGCTCCTACAATGAGCAGTTCTTC.

V gene TRBV5-4 combines with J gene TRBJ2-7; D is unresolved. There are 16 residues in the CDR3. The V and J ends lost 0 bases and 5 bases respectively, with 18 bases between them. The germline gives CDR1 SGHNT, CDR2 YYREEE (reference sequence). CDR3 amino acids: CASSLDTGSPVDEQYF. In DNA, the CDR3 is TGTGCCAGCAGCTTGGATACCGGGTCCCCGGTGGACGAGCAGTACTTC. Using reference TRBV5-4 and TRBJ2-7 for the parts outside the CDR3, the full variable domain is ETGVTQSPTHLIKTRGQQVTLRCSSQSGHNTVSWYQQALGQGPQFIFQYYREEENGRGNFPPRFSGLQFPNYSSELNVNALELDDSALYLCASSLDTGSPVDEQYFGPGTRLTVT.

The chain is built from TRBV18 and TRBJ1-2; D is uncertain. Germline lookup yields CDR1 KGHSH and CDR2 LQKENI. This CDR3 is 14 amino acids long. Between the trimmed V and J ends, which lost 2 bases and 0 bases, there was a span of 7 bases. The CDR3 protein is CASSPRETNYGYTF. The CDR3 bases are TGTGCCAGCTCACCAAGGGAAACTAACTATGGCTACACCTTC.

V and J are TRBV9 and TRBJ2-1; D tentatively reads TRBD1 or TRBD2 (5 bases each). CDR3 length: 13 amino acids. Trimming took off 0 bases at V and 10 bases at J, with 11 bases between the two ends. CDR1 is SGDLS, CDR2 YYNGEE, per germline. CDR3 in DNA: TGTGCCAGCAGCGTAGTTTTACGGGGCGAGCAGTTCTTC. It translates to CASSVVLRGEQFF.

The chain uses TRBV7-8 and TRBJ2-5; no reliable D call. Trimming took off 2 bases at V and 4 bases at J, with 5 bases between the two ends. CDR3 length: 12 residues. Germline lookup yields CDR1 SGHVS and CDR2 FQNEAQ. The CDR3 DNA follows: TGTGCCAGCAGCTTACTCCGAGAGACCCAGTACTTC. Its translation is CASSLLRETQYF.

The rearrangement uses TRBV29-1 and TRBJ1-1, with D possibly matching TRBD1 (5 bases). Trimming removed 6 bases from V and 0 bases from J, with 17 bases in between. Germline CDR1 reads SQVTM; CDR2 reads ANQGSEA. CDR3 size: 15 residues. This CDR3 is CSVTLRETMNTEAFF. CDR3 bases: TGCAGCGTGACACTCAGGGAGACCATGAACACTGAAGCTTTCTTT.

This clone was seen just once. The chain joins TRBV6-5 to TRBJ2-1, with 7 bases identical to TRBD2. V was clipped by 3 bases and J by 7 bases; unmatched bases: 3. Germline V CDR1 and CDR2: MNHEY, SVGAGI. There are 13 residues in the CDR3. The CDR3: CASSYGGENEQFF. CDR3 sequence (DNA): TGTGCCAGCAGTTATGGGGGGGAGAATGAGCAGTTCTTC.

This clone has only a few counts. This chain uses TRBV2 with TRBJ1-5; D is ambiguous. The ends were cut back, 6 bases at V and 1 base at J, with 19 bases in the middle. Per the germline V gene, CDR1 is SNHLY and CDR2 is FYNNEI. CDR3 size: 17 residues. CDR3 sequence (DNA): TGTGCCAGCAGCGATGACGACGTGATAAACAGCAATCAGCCCCAGCATTTT. Translating gives CASSDDDVINSNQPQHF. Full variable domain (missing parts from reference TRBV2 and TRBJ1-5): EPEVTQTPSHQVTQMGQEVILRCVPISNHLYFYWYRQILGQKVEFLVSFYNNEISEKSEIFDDQFSVERPDGSNFTLKIRSTKLEDSAMYFCASSDDDVINSNQPQHFGDGTRLSIL.

The chain carries TRBV5-4 and TRBJ2-3; TRBD2 is a possible D gene (6 bases). The V end was cut by 4 bases, the J end by 0 bases, with 18 bases between. Per germline, CDR1 SGHNT and CDR2 YYREEE (reference sequence). The CDR3 consists of 17 residues. The CDR3 coding sequence is TGTGCCAGCAGCCCCCTCGGACGGGAGCCCAGCACAGATACGCAGTATTTT. Protein product: CASSPLGREPSTDTQYF.